This entry lists 6 T cell receptor beta chains sequenced from one sample in a study of T cell repertoires in cytomegalovirus infection. Each CDR3 protein is one row after TCRdb ran MiXCR on the reads. The sample lists hundreds of thousands of distinct CDR3 sequences, roughly 24% occurring once. Sequenced material: CD8+ T cells from PBMCs. The origin of the receptors is a human donor in good health (CMV status not recorded). Some clones in this sample may be carry-over from other donors' samples.

Ten or more counts support this clonotype. This chain joins TRBV7-9 and TRBJ2-3; the D is unclear. The CDR3 contains 14 residues. Trimming cost V 5 bases and J 1 base, with 10 bases left between them. Germline CDR1 is SEHNR and CDR2 is FQNEAQ (reference sequence). The CDR3 DNA is TGTGCCAGCAGCACACCGAGAGGCACAGATACGCAGTATTTT. Encoded protein: CASSTPRGTDTQYF.

This clonotype was seen many times. This chain uses TRBV7-9 with TRBJ2-5, with D perhaps matching TRBD1 or TRBD2 (5 bases each). Germline CDR1 SEHNR, CDR2 FQNEAQ (reference sequence). The CDR3 length is 14 residues. Trimming pared 6 bases from V and 4 bases from J, leaving 15 bases between. CDR3 nucleotide sequence: TGTGCCAGCAGTCCCGACCCGGGGCTAGAGACCCAGTACTTC. It codes for CASSPDPGLETQYF.

This clonotype was seen a few times. The genes are TRBV25-1 and TRBJ2-1; tentative D call: TRBD2 (6 bases). This CDR3 comprises 15 residues. CDR1 and CDR2 from the germline V gene are MGHDK and SYGVNS. V was cut by 8 bases and J by 8 bases, with 22 bases left in between. The CDR3 here is CASSRTNILVDEQFF. The CDR3 coding sequence is TGTGCCAGCTCTCGGACTAATATTTTAGTTGATGAGCAGTTCTTC.

This clonotype was detected ten times or more. The chain couples TRBV7-8 to TRBJ2-1; perhaps D is TRBD1 or TRBD2 (5 bases each). The CDR3 is made up of 15 amino acids. V shed 5 bases and J shed 3 bases, with 14 bases lying between them. Germline V gene lookup returns CDR1 SGHVS and CDR2 FQNEAQ. The CDR3: CASSQWGTNYNEQFF. The CDR3 bases are TGTGCCAGCAGCCAATGGGGGACCAACTACAATGAGCAGTTCTTC. The variable domain in full, with the rest retrieved from reference TRBV7-8 and TRBJ2-1, is GAGVSQSPRYKVAKRGQDVALRCDPISGHVSLFWYQQALGQGPEFLTYFQNEAQLDKSGLPSDRFFAERPEGSVSTLKIQRTQQEDSAVYLCASSQWGTNYNEQFFGPGTRLTVL.

The chain has TRBV20-1 and TRBJ2-7; a weak D match, TRBD2 (7 bases). The CDR3 is 15 amino acids. Germline lookup yields CDR1 DFQATT and CDR2 SNEGSKA (reference sequence). V was cut by 3 bases and J by 0 bases, with 15 bases left in between. CDR3 in DNA: TGCAGTGCTAGGCGGTCGGGGGGCAGCTCCTACGAGCAGTACGTC. It yields the protein CSARRSGGSSYEQYV.

This clonotype showed up just a few times. This chain joins TRBV28 and TRBJ2-1; D gene ambiguous. Trimming took off 2 bases at V and 8 bases at J, with 4 bases between the two ends. Germline lookup yields CDR1 MDHEN and CDR2 SYDVKM. The CDR3 runs 11 residues. This CDR3 is CASSLQHEQFF. CDR3 DNA sequence: TGTGCCAGCAGTTTACAGCATGAGCAGTTCTTC.